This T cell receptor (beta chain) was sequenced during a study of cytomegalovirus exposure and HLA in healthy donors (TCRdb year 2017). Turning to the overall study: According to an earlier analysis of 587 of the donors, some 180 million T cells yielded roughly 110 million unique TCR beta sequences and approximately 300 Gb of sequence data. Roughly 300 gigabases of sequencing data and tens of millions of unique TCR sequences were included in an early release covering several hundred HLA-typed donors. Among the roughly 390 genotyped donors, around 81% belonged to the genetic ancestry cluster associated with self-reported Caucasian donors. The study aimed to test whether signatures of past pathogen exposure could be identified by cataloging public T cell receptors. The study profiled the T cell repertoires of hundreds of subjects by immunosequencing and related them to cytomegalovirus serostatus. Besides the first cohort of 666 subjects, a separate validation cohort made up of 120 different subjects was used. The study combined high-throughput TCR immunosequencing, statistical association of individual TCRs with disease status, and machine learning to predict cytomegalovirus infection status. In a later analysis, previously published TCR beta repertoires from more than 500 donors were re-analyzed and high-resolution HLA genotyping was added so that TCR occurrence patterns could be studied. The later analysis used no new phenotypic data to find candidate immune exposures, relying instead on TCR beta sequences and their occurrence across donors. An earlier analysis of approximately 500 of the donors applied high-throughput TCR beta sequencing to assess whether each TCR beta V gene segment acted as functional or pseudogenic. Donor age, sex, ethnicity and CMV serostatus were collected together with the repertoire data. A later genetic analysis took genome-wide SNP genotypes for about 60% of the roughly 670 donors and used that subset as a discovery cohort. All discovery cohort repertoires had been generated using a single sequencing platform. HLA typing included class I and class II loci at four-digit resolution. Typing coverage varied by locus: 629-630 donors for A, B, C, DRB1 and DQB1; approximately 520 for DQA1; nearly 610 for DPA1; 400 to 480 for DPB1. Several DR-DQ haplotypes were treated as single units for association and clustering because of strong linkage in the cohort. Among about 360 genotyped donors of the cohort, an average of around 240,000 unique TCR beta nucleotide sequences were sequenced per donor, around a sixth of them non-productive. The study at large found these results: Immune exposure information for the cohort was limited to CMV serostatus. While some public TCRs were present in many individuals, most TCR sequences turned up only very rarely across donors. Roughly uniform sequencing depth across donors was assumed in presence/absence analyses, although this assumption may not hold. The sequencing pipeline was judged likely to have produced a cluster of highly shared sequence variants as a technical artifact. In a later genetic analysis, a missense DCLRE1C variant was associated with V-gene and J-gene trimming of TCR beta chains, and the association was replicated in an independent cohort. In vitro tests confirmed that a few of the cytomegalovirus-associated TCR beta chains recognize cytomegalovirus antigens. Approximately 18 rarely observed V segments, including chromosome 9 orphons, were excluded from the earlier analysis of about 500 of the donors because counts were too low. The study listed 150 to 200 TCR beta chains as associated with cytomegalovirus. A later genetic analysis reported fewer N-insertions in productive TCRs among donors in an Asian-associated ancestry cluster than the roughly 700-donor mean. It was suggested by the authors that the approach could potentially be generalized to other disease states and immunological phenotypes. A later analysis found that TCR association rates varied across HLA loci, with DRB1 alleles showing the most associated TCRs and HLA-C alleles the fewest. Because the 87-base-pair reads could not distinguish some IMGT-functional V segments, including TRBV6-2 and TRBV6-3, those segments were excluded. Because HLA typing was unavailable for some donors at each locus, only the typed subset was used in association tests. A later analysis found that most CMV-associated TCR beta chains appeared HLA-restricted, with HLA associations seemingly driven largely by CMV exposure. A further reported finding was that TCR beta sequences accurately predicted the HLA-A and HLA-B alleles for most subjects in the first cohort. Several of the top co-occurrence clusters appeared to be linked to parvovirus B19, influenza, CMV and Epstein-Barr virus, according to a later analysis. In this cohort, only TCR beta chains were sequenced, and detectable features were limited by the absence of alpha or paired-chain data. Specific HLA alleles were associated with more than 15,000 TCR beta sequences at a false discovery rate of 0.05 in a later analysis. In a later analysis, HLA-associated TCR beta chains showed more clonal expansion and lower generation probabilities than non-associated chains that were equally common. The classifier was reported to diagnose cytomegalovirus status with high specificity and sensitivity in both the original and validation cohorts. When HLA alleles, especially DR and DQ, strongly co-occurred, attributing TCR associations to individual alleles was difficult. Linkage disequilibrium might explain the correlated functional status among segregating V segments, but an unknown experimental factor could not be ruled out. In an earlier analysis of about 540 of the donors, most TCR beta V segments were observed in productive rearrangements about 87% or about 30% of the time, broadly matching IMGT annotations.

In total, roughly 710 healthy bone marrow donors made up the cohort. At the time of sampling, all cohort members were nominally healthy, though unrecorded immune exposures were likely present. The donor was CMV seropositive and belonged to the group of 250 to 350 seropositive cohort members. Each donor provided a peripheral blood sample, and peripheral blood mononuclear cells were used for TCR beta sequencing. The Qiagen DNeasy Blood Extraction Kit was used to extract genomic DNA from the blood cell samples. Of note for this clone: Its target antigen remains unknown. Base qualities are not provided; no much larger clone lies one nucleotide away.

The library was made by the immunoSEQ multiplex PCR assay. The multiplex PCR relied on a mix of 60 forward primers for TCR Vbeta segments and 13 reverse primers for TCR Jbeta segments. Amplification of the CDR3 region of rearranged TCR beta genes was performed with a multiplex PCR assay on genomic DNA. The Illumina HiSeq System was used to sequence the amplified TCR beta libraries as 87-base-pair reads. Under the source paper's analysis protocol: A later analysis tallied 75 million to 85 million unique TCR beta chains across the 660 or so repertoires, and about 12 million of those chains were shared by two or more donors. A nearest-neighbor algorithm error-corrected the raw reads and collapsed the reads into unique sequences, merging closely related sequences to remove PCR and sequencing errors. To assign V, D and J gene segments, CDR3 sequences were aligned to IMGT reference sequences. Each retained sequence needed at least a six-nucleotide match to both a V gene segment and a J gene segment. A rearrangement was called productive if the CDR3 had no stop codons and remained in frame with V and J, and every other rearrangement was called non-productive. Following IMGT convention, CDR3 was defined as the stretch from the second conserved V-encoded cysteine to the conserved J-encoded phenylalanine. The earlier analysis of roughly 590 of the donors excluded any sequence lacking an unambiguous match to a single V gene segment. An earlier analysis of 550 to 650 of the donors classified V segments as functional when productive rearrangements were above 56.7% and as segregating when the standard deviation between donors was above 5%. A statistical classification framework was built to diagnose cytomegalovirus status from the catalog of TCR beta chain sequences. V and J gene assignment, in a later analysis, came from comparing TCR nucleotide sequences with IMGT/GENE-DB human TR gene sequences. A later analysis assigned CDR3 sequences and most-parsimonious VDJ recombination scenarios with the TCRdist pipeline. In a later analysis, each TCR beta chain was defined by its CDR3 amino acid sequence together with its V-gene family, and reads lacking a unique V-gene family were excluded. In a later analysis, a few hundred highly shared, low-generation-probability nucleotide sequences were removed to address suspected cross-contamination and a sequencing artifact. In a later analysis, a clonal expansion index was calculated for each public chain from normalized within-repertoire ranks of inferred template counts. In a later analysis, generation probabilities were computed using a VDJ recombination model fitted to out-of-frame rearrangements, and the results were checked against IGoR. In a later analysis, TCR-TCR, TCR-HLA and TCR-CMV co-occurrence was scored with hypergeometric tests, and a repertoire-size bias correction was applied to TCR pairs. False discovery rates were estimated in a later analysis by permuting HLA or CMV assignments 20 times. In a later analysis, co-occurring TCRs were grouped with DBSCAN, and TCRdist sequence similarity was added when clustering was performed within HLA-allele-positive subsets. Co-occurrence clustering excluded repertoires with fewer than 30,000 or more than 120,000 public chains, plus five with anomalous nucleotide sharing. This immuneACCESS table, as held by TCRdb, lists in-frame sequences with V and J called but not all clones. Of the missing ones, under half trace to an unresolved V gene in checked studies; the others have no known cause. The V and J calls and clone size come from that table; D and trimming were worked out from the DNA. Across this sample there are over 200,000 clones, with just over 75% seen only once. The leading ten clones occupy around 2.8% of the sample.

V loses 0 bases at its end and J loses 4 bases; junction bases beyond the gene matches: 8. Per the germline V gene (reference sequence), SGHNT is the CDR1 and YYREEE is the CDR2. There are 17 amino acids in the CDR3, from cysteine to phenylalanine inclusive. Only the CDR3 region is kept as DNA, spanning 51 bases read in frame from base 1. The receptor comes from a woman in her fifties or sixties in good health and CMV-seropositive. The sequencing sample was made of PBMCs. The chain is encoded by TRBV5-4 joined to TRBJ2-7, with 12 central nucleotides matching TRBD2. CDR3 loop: CASSLGVSSGREYEQYF. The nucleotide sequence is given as TGTGCCAGCAGCTTGGGGGTCTCTAGCGGGAGGGAATACGAGCAGTACTTC.